Listed below are T cell receptor beta chains from one sample, sequenced in a study of T cells after yellow fever vaccination. TCRdb reanalysed the 5' RACE reads using MiXCR and keeps one entry per CDR3 protein. This table holds 1,200 or so distinct CDR3 sequences, 9.5% to 13% found once. Source: CD8+ T cells binding an NS4B(214-222) dextramer, sorted from PBMCs, taken less than 25 days after the first yellow fever vaccination. The receptors originated from a man between 18 and 29 years old who received the YFV17D yellow fever vaccine. CDR3s include the opening cysteine and the closing phenylalanine or tryptophan. Fields, in order: J gene, clone size, D gene, V gene, CDR3 protein, CDR3 DNA. D genes are given only for firm matches. Only some rows state a clone size, as once, few, many or a class for expanded clones.

TRBJ2-7,medium-sized,TRBD1,TRBV6-2/TRBV6-3,CASSDTGTGAYEQYF,TGTGCCAGCAGTGACACCGGGACAGGGGCCTACGAGCAGTACTTC
TRBJ1-4,medium-sized,.,TRBV4-3,CASSQDNHVRDGEKLFF,TGCGCCAGCAGCCAAGATAACCATGTCAGGGACGGGGAAAAACTGTTTTTT
TRBJ1-2,medium-sized,.,TRBV2,CASSEARAAYGYTF,TGTGCCAGCAGTGAAGCGCGGGCAGCCTATGGCTACACCTTC
TRBJ1-2,medium-sized,TRBD1,TRBV4-3,CASSQVTETGPYGYTF,TGCGCCAGCAGCCAAGTAACGGAGACAGGGCCGTATGGCTACACCTTC
TRBJ2-1,medium-sized,.,TRBV9,CASSSYGPMEQFF,TGTGCCAGCAGCTCCTACGGACCGATGGAGCAGTTCTTC
TRBJ1-1,.,.,TRBV9,CASSVGTGTEAFF,TGTGCCAGCAGCGTAGGGACGGGCACTGAAGCTTTCTTT
TRBJ1-4,many,.,TRBV6-1,CASSKQGGEKLFF,TGTGCCAGCAGTAAACAGGGAGGCGAAAAACTGTTTTTT
TRBJ1-2,medium-sized,.,TRBV4-3,CASSQDEVRGAYGYTF,TGCGCCAGCAGCCAAGATGAAGTAAGGGGGGCCTATGGCTACACCTTC
TRBJ2-7,many,.,TRBV15,CATSSAPGGYEQYF,TGTGCCACCAGCAGCGCCCCTGGGGGTTACGAGCAGTACTTC
TRBJ2-2,few,.,TRBV5-5,CAMGPGGTGELFF,TGTGCCATGGGCCCCGGGGGAACCGGGGAGCTGTTTTTT
TRBJ2-1,.,.,TRBV20-1,CSAIRAPIYNEQFF,TGCAGTGCTATCCGCGCCCCCATATACAATGAGCAGTTCTTC
TRBJ2-7,medium-sized,.,TRBV9,CASSADSSGVYEQYF,TGTGCCAGCAGCGCGGACAGCAGCGGAGTCTACGAGCAGTACTTC
TRBJ2-3,medium-sized,TRBD2,TRBV30,CAWSVPVAQAGGKDTDTQYF,TGTGCCTGGAGTGTACCAGTAGCCCAGGCCGGGGGGAAGGACACAGATACGCAGTATTTT
TRBJ2-1,medium-sized,TRBD2,TRBV5-6,CASSLSGLNEQFF,TGTGCCAGCAGCTTGTCGGGACTAAATGAGCAGTTCTTC
TRBJ2-1,medium-sized,TRBD2,TRBV9,CASSVDSGGAYEQFF,TGTGCCAGCAGCGTAGATAGCGGGGGGGCCTATGAGCAGTTCTTC
TRBJ2-7,large,TRBD1,TRBV12-3/TRBV12-4,CASSPQGTGAYEQYF,TGTGCCAGCAGTCCCCAGGGGACAGGGGCATACGAGCAGTACTTC
TRBJ1-2,many,.,TRBV20-1,CSATGTWVIGKGHGYTF,TGCAGTGCCACGGGTACCTGGGTGATCGGCAAAGGTCATGGCTACACCTTC
TRBJ2-1,medium-sized,.,TRBV15,CATSRDKAYEQFF,TGTGCCACCAGCAGAGATAAAGCGTATGAGCAGTTCTTC
TRBJ1-5,many,.,TRBV12-3/TRBV12-4,CASKGGGNQPQHF,TGTGCCAGCAAGGGGGGTGGCAATCAGCCCCAGCATTTT